The 21 T cell receptor beta chains in this list originate from one sample, sequenced in a study of Graves' ophthalmopathy and Graves' hyperthyroidism. Amplified material comprised TCR beta CDR3 regions derived from RNA transcripts. Amplification began with first-round RT-PCR using HTBI primers, then second-round multiplex PCR was performed. TCRdb passed the multiplex PCR reads through MiXCR, listing each CDR3 protein once. The data show about 1.2 million distinct CDR3 sequences, about 35% seen once. Sequences were obtained from peripheral blood or thyroid tissue (not recorded which). These receptors were obtained from an adult man with Graves' hyperthyroidism.

In its sample, this clonotype was seen many times. The chain couples TRBV2 to TRBJ1-5; 8 bases map to TRBD1. V shed 6 bases and J 4 bases; nucleotides not matched to a gene: 11. The CDR3 spans 16 residues. Germline values: CDR1 SNHLY, CDR2 FYNNEI. This CDR3 reads CASSFQGASSNQPQHF. In nucleotides, the CDR3 is TGTGCCAGCAGCTTCCAGGGGGCCTCCTCTAATCAGCCCCAGCATTTT.

This clonotype was seen only a few times. This chain uses TRBV10-2 with TRBJ2-7, with 9 bases matching TRBD1. V dropped 6 bases and J dropped 6; count of bases not matched to a gene: 12. The CDR3 covers 15 residues. CDR1 and CDR2 from the germline V gene are WSHSY and SAAADI. Written as DNA, the CDR3 is TGCGCCAGCAGCGCACGGACAGGGGAGGGAAGCGAGCAGTACTTC. Amino acids: CASSARTGEGSEQYF.

In its sample, this clonotype was seen many times. The chain carries TRBV14 and TRBJ1-1; D is unresolved. Per germline, CDR1 SGHDN and CDR2 FVKESK. The germline V and J ends were trimmed by 0 bases and 3 bases, with 8 bases remaining between them. This CDR3 has 14 amino acids. The CDR3 DNA follows: TGTGCCAGCAGCCAAGATGAGGTTGACACTGAAGCTTTCTTT. It encodes CASSQDEVDTEAFF.

As regards this clonotype: At one end, the junction sequence differs from germline, possibly due to a read error. The chain employs TRBV7-9 and TRBJ2-7; unclear D gene. The V gene's germline CDR1 is SEHNR and CDR2 FQNEAQ (reference sequence). The CDR3 has 9 amino acids. CDR3 in amino acids: CASSDERYF. The DNA of the CDR3 is TGTGCCAGCAGTGACGAGCGGTACTTC.

J is TRBJ2-5 and V is TRBV20-1, with D possibly matching TRBD1 (6 bases). This CDR3 contains 13 residues. CDR1 and CDR2 from the germline V gene are DFQATT and SNEGSKA (reference sequence). V shed 4 bases and J shed 5 bases, with 14 bases lying between them. CDR3 nucleotide sequence: TGCAGTGCTAACAGGGACCCGGGGGAGACCCAGTACTTC. Residues: CSANRDPGETQYF.

To note about this clonotype: A much larger clone is a single base away; this may be a read error. The chain is built from TRBV4-1 and TRBJ1-1; D is possibly TRBD1 (5 bases). This CDR3 contains 12 residues. CDR1 and CDR2 (germline): MGHRA, YSYEKL. CDR3 bases: TGCGCCAGCAGCCAAGTGGGGCGAGAAGTTTTCTTT. Residues: CASSQVGREVFF.

In its sample, this clonotype was seen many times. The V call is TRBV7-9, the J call TRBJ1-3; D is perhaps TRBD1 (6 bases). Germline V gives CDR1 SEHNR, CDR2 FQNEAQ (reference sequence). Deletions cut 4 bases from V and 3 bases from J, with 13 bases between. This CDR3 contains 15 residues. CDR3 sequence reads: CASSSVGGLGNTIYF. The CDR3 bases are TGTGCCAGCAGCTCCGTGGGGGGGCTTGGAAACACCATATATTTT.

A few counts support this clonotype. V and J are TRBV13 and TRBJ1-2; 7 nucleotides align to TRBD1. Germline V CDR1 and CDR2: PRHDT, FYEKMQ (reference sequence). The J segment lost 7 bases and the V segment lost 0 bases, leaving 14 bases of the junction unmatched. The CDR3 runs 17 residues. The CDR3 nucleotides are TGTGCCAGCAGCTTAGGCGGGACAGTTACTCCTCTAGTTGGCTACACCTTC. Encoded protein: CASSLGGTVTPLVGYTF.

This clonotype was observed many times. The chain joins TRBV7-8 to TRBJ1-1; D remains ambiguous. Deletions cut 3 bases from V and 7 bases from J, with 15 bases between. This CDR3 has 14 residues. Germline values: CDR1 SGHVS, CDR2 FQNEAQ. CDR3 DNA: TGTGCCAGCAGCTTGGCCGGGAGTGTGGGTGAAGCTTTCTTT. Protein product: CASSLAGSVGEAFF.

Many counts were recorded for this clonotype. This chain joins TRBV5-1 and TRBJ2-7; D ambiguous. The V and J ends lost 4 bases and 5 bases respectively, with 13 bases between them. There are 13 residues in the CDR3. The V gene's germline CDR1 is SGHRS and CDR2 YFSETQ. The CDR3 spells CASSRKLAHEQYF. The CDR3 DNA reads as TGCGCCAGCAGCCGAAAATTGGCCCACGAGCAGTACTTC. Together with reference TRBV5-1 and TRBJ2-7, the CDR3 gives the full variable domain: KAGVTQTPRYLIKTRGQQVTLSCSPISGHRSVSWYQQTPGQGLQFLFEYFSETQRNKGNFPGRFSGRQFSNSRSEMNVSTLELGDSALYLCASSRKLAHEQYFGPGTRLTVT.

This clonotype was found many times. This sequence joins TRBV19 and TRBJ2-2, with unresolved D. V lost 5 bases, J lost 6 bases, and 13 bases lay in between. Looked up from germline, CDR1 is LNHDA and CDR2 is SQIVND (reference sequence). This CDR3 is 14 amino acids long. CDR3 protein: CASSLRTDAGELFF. DNA of the CDR3: TGTGCCAGTAGTTTGCGAACCGATGCCGGGGAGCTGTTTTTT.

A remark on this clonotype: The junction shows a germline mismatch at one end, possibly a read error. The J gene is TRBJ1-2, the V gene TRBV29-1; 7 bases fit TRBD1. This CDR3 region has 10 residues. The germline gives CDR1 SQVTM, CDR2 ANQGSEA. For the CDR3, the DNA is TGCAGCGTGGTGACAGGGTCGCACTACTTC. This translates into CSVVTGSHYF.

This clonotype was picked up one time. A much bigger clone sits one base away, suggesting this may be a read error. The chain employs TRBV20-1 and TRBJ2-7; D is possibly TRBD2 (6 bases). The CDR3 is made up of 16 amino acids. Trimming cost V 5 bases and J 2 bases, with 22 bases left between them. CDR1 and CDR2 from the germline V gene are DFQATT and SNEGSKA (reference sequence). CDR3: CSAGAPRWRGTYEQYF. The CDR3 nucleotides read TGCAGTGCTGGAGCCCCCCGGTGGCGGGGCACCTACGAGCAGTACTTC.

This clonotype was observed a handful of times. CDR3 in amino acids: CASSPGDRGVYETQYF. CDR3 nucleotides: TGTGCCAGCAGTCCAGGGGACAGGGGTGTTTACGAGACCCAGTACTTC. The V and J genes are TRBV12-3 or TRBV12-4 and TRBJ2-5; TRBD1 aligns across 10 bases. V lost 5 bases to trimming and J lost 5 bases; unmatched junction nucleotides: 11. The CDR3 has 16 amino acids.

This clonotype was recorded at least ten times. Written as DNA, the CDR3 is TGTGCCAGCAGCGCGAGGGACAACTACGAGCAGTACTTC. Translation gives CASSARDNYEQYF. The gene calls are TRBV7-9 and TRBJ2-7; weak D call: TRBD1 (6 bases). The CDR3 is 13 amino acids. The V gene lost 5 bases and the J gene lost 3 bases, with 11 bases spanning the gap. Germline CDR1 and CDR2: SEHNR and FQNEAQ (reference sequence).

The chain joins TRBV27 to TRBJ1-5; D gene uncertain. The V end was cut by 5 bases, the J end by 7 bases, with 15 bases between. Germline V gives CDR1 MNHEY, CDR2 SMNVEV (reference sequence). This CDR3 has 14 amino acids. CDR3 coding DNA: TGTGCCAGCAGTCCGTCCCCCTTTGGGCAGCCCCAGCATTTT. Translated: CASSPSPFGQPQHF.

The chain employs TRBV10-3 and TRBJ2-2; no clear D gene. The CDR3 has 15 amino acids. Trimming cost V 4 bases and J 0 bases, with 9 bases left between them. The germline gives CDR1 ENHRY, CDR2 SYGVKD. CDR3 residues: CAISGFVPNTGELFF. The DNA of the CDR3 is TGTGCCATCAGTGGATTCGTACCGAACACCGGGGAGCTGTTTTTT.

The chain employs TRBV7-8 and TRBJ1-2; D not resolved. This CDR3 has 12 residues. CDR1 and CDR2 from the germline V gene are SGHVS and FQNEAQ. Trimming removed 11 bases from V and 5 bases from J, with 15 bases in between. The CDR3 loop is CAWSPPTYGYTF. Written as DNA, the CDR3 is TGTGCCTGGAGTCCCCCTACGTATGGCTACACCTTC.

This clonotype was seen many times. V and J are TRBV2 and TRBJ2-7; TRBD1 is a possible D gene (6 bases). Per the germline V gene, CDR1 is SNHLY and CDR2 is FYNNEI. V was shortened by 5 bases and J by 3 bases, with 17 bases between the two germline ends. The CDR3 sequence is 15 residues long. The CDR3, as DNA: TGTGCCAGCAGTCAGGGTGCTACAGGGCTCTACGAGCAGTACTTC. It specifies CASSQGATGLYEQYF. The full variable domain, rest sourced from reference TRBV2 and TRBJ2-7, is EPEVTQTPSHQVTQMGQEVILRCVPISNHLYFYWYRQILGQKVEFLVSFYNNEISEKSEIFDDQFSVERPDGSNFTLKIRSTKLEDSAMYFCASSQGATGLYEQYFGPGTRLTVT.

This clonotype was detected ten times or more. The rearrangement uses TRBV19 and TRBJ1-5; 7 bases align to TRBD1. Germline V CDR1 and CDR2: LNHDA, SQIVND (reference sequence). Trimming cost V 6 bases and J 2 bases; bases outside gene matches: 7. The CDR3 runs 15 residues. The CDR3 here is CASSAGQLGNQPQHF. The CDR3 coding sequence is TGTGCCAGTAGCGCGGGACAGTTGGGCAATCAGCCCCAGCATTTT. Variable domain in full (rest from reference TRBV19 and TRBJ1-5): DGGITQSPKYLFRKEGQNVTLSCEQNLNHDAMYWYRQDPGQGLRLIYYSQIVNDFQKGDIAEGYSVSREKKESFPLTVTSAQKNPTAFYLCASSAGQLGNQPQHFGDGTRLSIL.

Regarding this clonotype: The missing conserved phenylalanine or tryptophan at the end of this CDR3 makes a read error likely. The DNA is left out, because the CDR3 cannot be placed on it with certainty; the CDR3 is given as TCRdb lists it. The V call is TRBV2, the J call TRBJ1-3; whether TRBD1, the table's D call, matches the DNA was not checked. Inclusive of both ends, the CDR3 amounts to 9 amino acids. Germline values: CDR1 SNHLY, CDR2 FYNNEI. The CDR3 protein is CASSDRGRT.